The source of this TCR beta chain is a study of response to subunit inactivated influenza vaccine. There are a few counts of this clonotype. The target antigen is unknown. From germline, CDR1 is KGHDR and CDR2 SFDVKD. This CDR3 is built from 16 residues. The trim removed 5 bases at V and 2 bases at J, leaving 7 bases unmatched. Study findings and constraints: After each seasonal influenza vaccination, few new T cells are recruited, the authors suggested.

TCRdb called the RT-PCR reads again in MiXCR, with one record for every CDR3 protein. The top ten clones hold about a tenth of a sample with more than 450,000 distinct CDR3 sequences, 12% of them seen once. This TCR came from a man aged 50-59 years who received an inactivated influenza vaccine. Here the sequenced sample was PBMCs from blood, taken on the day of vaccination. The V and J genes are TRBV24-1 and TRBJ2-2; TRBD2 aligns across 7 bases. The CDR3 nucleotides read TGTGCCACCAGTGTGGCGGGAGTGGCAAACACCGGGGAGCTGTTTTTT. Translating it yields CATSVAGVANTGELFF.